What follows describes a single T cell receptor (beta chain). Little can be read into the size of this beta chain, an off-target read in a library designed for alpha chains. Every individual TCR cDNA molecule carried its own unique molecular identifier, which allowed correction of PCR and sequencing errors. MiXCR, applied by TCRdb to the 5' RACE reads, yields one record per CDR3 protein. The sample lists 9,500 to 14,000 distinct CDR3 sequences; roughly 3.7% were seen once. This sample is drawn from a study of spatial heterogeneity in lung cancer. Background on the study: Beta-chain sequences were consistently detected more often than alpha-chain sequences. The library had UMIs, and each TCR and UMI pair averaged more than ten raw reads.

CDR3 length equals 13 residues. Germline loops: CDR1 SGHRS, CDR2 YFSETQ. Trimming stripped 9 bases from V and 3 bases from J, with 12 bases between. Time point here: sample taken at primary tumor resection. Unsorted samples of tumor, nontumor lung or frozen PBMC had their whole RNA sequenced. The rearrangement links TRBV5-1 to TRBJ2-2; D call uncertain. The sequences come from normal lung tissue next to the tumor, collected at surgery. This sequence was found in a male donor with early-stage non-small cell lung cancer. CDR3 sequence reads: CATSLSDTGELFF. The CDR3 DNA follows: TGCGCCACCAGTCTTTCGGACACCGGGGAGCTGTTTTTT.